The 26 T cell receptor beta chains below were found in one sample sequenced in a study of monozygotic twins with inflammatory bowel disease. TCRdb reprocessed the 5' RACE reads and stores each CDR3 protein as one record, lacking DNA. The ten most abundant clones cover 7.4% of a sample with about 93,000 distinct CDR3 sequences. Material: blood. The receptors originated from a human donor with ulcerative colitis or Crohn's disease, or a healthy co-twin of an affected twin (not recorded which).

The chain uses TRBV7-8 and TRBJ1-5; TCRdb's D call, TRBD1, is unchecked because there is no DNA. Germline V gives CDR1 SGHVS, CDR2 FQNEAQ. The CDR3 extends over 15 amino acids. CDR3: CASSFEQGANQPQHF.

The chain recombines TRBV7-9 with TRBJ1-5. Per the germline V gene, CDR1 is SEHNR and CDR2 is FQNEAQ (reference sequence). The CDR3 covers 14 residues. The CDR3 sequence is CASSLVAGNQPQHF.

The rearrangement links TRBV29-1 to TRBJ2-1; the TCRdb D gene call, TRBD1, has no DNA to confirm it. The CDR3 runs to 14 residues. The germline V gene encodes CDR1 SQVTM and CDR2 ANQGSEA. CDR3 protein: CSVSQGGTYNEQFF.

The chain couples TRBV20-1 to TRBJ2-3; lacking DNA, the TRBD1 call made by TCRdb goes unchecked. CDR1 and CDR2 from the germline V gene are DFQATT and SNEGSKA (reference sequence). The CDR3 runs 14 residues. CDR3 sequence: CSAYRELRTDTQYF.

The CDR3 here is CASSLGTGGNQPQHF. The chain recombines TRBV7-6 with TRBJ1-5; TCRdb calls TRBD1, which cannot be checked without DNA. CDR1 and CDR2 from the germline V gene are SGHVS and FNYEAQ. This CDR3 is built from 15 residues.

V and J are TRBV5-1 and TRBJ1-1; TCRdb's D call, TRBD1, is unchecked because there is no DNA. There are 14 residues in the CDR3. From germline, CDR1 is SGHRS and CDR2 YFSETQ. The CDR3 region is CASSDGGDDTEAFF.

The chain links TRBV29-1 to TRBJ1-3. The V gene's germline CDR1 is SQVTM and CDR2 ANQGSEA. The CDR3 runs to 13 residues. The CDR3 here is CSARLSSGNTIYF.

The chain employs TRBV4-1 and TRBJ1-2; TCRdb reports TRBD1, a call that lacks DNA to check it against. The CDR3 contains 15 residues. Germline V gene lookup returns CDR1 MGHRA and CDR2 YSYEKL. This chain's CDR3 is CASSLAGTGGYGYTF.

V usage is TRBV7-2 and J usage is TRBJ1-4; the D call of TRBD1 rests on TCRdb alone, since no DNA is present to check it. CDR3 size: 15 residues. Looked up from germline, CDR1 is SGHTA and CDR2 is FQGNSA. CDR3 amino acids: CASSSYRGQKEKLFF.

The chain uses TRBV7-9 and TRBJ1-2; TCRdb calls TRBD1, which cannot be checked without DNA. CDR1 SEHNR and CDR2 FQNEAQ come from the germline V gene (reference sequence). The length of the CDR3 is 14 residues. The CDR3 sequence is CASSQRGSSDGYTF.

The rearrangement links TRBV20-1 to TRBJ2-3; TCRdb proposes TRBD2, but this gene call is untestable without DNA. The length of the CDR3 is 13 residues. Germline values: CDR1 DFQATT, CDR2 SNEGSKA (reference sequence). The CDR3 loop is CSARREYPDTQYF.

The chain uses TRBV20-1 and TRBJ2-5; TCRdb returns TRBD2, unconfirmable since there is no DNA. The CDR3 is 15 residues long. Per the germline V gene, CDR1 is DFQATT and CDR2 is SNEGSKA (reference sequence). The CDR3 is CSAREGDTTFGTQYF.

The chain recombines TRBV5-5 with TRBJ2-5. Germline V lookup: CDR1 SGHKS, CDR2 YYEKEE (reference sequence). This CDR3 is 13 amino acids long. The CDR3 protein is CASSFPDKETQYF.

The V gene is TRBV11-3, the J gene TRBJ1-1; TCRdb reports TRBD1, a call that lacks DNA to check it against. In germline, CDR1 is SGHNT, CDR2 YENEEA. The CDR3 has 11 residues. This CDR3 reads CASSSGDDAFF.

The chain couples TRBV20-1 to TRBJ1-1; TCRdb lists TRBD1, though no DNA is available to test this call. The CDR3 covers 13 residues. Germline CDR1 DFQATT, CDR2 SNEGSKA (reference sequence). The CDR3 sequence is CSARDNVDRGAFF.

The CDR3 protein is CSAGLSYGYTF. The V call is TRBV20-1, the J call TRBJ1-2. There are 11 residues in the CDR3. Germline V gene lookup returns CDR1 DFQATT and CDR2 SNEGSKA (reference sequence).

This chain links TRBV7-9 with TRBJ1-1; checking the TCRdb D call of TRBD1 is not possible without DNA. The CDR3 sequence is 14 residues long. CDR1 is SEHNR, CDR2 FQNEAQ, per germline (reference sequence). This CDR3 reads CASSPGDRGTEAFF. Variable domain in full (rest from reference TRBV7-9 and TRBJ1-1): DTGVSQNPRHKITKRGQNVTFRCDPISEHNRLYWYRQTLGQGPEFLTYFQNEAQLEKSRLLSDRFSAERPKGSFSTLEIQRTEQGDSAMYLCASSPGDRGTEAFFGQGTRLTVV.

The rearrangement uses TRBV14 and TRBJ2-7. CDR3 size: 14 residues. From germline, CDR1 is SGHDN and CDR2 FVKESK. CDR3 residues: CASRLHQNSYEQYF. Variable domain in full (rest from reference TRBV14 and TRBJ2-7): EAGVTQFPSHSVIEKGQTVTLRCDPISGHDNLYWYRRVMGKEIKFLLHFVKESKQDESGMPNNRFLAERTGGTYSTLKVQPAELEDSGVYFCASRLHQNSYEQYFGPGTRLTVT.

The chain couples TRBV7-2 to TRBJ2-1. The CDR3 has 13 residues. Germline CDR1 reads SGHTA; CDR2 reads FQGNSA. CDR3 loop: CASSFALSGEQFF. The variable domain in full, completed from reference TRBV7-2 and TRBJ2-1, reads GAGVSQSPSNKVTEKGKDVELRCDPISGHTALYWYRQSLGQGLEFLIYFQGNSAPDKSGLPSDRFSAERTGGSVSTLTIQRTQQEDSAVYLCASSFALSGEQFFGPGTRLTVL.

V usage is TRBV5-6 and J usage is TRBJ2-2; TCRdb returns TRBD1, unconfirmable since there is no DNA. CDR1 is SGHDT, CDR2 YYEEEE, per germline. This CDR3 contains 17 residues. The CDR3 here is CASSPDVRGLNTGELFF. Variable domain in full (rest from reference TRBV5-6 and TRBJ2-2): DAGVTQSPTHLIKTRGQQVTLRCSPKSGHDTVSWYQQALGQGPQFIFQYYEEEERQRGNFPDRFSGHQFPNYSSELNVNALLLGDSALYLCASSPDVRGLNTGELFFGEGSRLTVL.

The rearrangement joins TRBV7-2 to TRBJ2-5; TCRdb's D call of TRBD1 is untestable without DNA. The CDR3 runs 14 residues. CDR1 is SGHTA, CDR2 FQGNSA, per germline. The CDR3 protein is CASSLAPPGGTQYF.

This CDR3 is CASSIRGGLNTDTQYF. The chain is built from TRBV3-1 and TRBJ2-3; TCRdb's D call of TRBD2 is untestable without DNA. The CDR3 is made up of 16 amino acids. Germline assignment: CDR1 LGHDT and CDR2 YNNKEL (reference sequence).

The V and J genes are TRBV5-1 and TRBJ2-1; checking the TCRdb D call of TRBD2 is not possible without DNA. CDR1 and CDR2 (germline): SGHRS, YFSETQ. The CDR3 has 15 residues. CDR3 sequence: CASSLSLAGSNEQFF. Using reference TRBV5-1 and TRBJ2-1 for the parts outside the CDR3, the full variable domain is KAGVTQTPRYLIKTRGQQVTLSCSPISGHRSVSWYQQTPGQGLQFLFEYFSETQRNKGNFPGRFSGRQFSNSRSEMNVSTLELGDSALYLCASSLSLAGSNEQFFGPGTRLTVL.

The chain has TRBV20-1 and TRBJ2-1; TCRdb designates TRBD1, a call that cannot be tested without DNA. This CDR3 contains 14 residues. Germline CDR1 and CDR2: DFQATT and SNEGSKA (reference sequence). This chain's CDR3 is CSAQTGRSYNEQFF.

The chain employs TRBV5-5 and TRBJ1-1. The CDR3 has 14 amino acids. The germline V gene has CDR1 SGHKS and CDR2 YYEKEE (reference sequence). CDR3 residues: CASSLGPRNTEAFF.

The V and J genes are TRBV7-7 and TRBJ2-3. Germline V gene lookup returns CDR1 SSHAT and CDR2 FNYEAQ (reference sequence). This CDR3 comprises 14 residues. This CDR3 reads CASSSSEWGDTQYF.